This T cell receptor beta chain was identified during a study of shared clonotypes between healthy human individuals. Looking at the study overall: Every donor yielded three CD4 naive, three CD4 memory, two CD8 naive and one CD8 memory plate.

From germline, CDR1 is SGHTA and CDR2 FQGTGA. Trimming left V 4 bases short and J 3 bases short, with 7 bases between. The CDR3 totals 13 residues. The assay was immunoSEQ multiplex PCR, and TCRdb's table has in-frame clones only and misses some. The sample includes about 2 million clones, roughly 95% of them seen just once. Cells designated naive CD8 were CD45RO-negative and were positively selected for CCR7, with terminally differentiated effector memory CD45RA+ cells excluded. General observations from the study: Clonotype sharing across donors was expected to vary with sequencing depth. Despite large depth, rarefaction showed incomplete sorted-subset sequencing. Among the subsets, naive ones generally showed larger estimated richness than memory ones.

About this clone: What it binds is not known.

The TCR comes from a man aged 18 to 30 in good health. The V call is TRBV7-3, the J call TRBJ1-3, with no clear D. The sample was naive CD8+ T cells sorted from blood. CDR3 DNA: TGTGCCAGCAGCTCCGCGGTTGGAAACACCATATATTTT. Translated: CASSSAVGNTIYF.